This T cell receptor beta chain was obtained from a study of cytomegalovirus exposure and HLA in healthy donors. On the study more broadly: The Caucasian-associated ancestry cluster contained 81% of the 300 to 400 genotyped donors.

As to this clone: The antigen remains undetermined.

The germline gives CDR1 SGHVS, CDR2 FQNEAQ. This CDR3 is 15 amino acids long. V lost 1 base, J lost 5 bases, and 14 bases lay in between. Researchers ran the PCR with 60 Vbeta and 13 Jbeta primers. Measured with immunoSEQ multiplex PCR; TCRdb has only the in-frame clones, and not every one. Altogether some 180,000 clones are present, roughly 80% being singletons, with the ten largest covering around 1.4%. Broader study findings: TCR beta V- and J-gene trimming was later associated with a missense DCLRE1C variant. Associated with cytomegalovirus, according to the listing, were around 170 TCR beta chains.

The V call is TRBV7-8, the J call TRBJ1-1; D is perhaps TRBD1 (6 bases). The sample consisted of PBMCs. The sequence derives from a girl aged 10 to 17 in good health and CMV-seropositive. The CDR3: CASSLVGRGWTEAFF. The CDR3 DNA reads as TGTGCCAGCAGCTTAGTCGGCAGGGGATGGACTGAAGCTTTCTTT. The variable domain in full, completed from reference TRBV7-8 and TRBJ1-1, reads GAGVSQSPRYKVAKRGQDVALRCDPISGHVSLFWYQQALGQGPEFLTYFQNEAQLDKSGLPSDRFFAERPEGSVSTLKIQRTQQEDSAVYLCASSLVGRGWTEAFFGQGTRLTVV.